This T cell receptor beta chain stems from a study of blood T cell repertoires in COVID-19. The germline V gene encodes CDR1 WNHNN and CDR2 SYGVQD (reference sequence). CDR3 length: 15 residues. The V and J ends lost 6 bases and 6 bases respectively, with 20 bases between them. Seattle-derived patients entered the study during active infection and were followed longitudinally. Sequencing used immunoSEQ multiplex PCR; TCRdb keeps in-frame clones, though not all of them. The table shows fewer than 200,000 clones, with roughly 87% occurring only once. The sequenced material came from peripheral blood. The chain links TRBV10-1 to TRBJ1-2; TRBD1 is a possible D gene (5 bases). This receptor was taken from a woman aged 70 to 79 with COVID-19, enrolled during active disease. CDR3 sequence: CASSHKLYGGHGYTF. The CDR3 DNA is TGCGCCAGCAGCCACAAATTATACGGGGGTCATGGCTACACCTTC.